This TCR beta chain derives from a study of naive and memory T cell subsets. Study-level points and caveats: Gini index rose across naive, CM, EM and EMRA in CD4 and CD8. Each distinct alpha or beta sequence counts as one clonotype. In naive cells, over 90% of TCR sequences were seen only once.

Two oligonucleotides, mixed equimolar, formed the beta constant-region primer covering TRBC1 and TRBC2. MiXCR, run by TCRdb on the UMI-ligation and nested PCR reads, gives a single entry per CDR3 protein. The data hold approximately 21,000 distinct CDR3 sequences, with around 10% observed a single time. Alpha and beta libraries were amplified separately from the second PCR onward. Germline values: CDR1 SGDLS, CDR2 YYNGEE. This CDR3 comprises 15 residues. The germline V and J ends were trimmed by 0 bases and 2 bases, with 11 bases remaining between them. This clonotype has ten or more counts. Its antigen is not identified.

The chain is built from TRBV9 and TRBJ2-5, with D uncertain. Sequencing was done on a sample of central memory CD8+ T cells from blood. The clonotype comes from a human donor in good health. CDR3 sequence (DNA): TGTGCCAGCAGCGTAGGCGAGAGGTCTCAAGAGACCCAGTACTTC. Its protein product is CASSVGERSQETQYF.